These 18 T cell receptor beta chains share one sample of origin, sequenced in a study of T-cell reconstitution after alpha-beta-depleted transplantation in children. Unique molecular identifiers featured in how the TCRbeta library was prepared. TCRdb processed the PCR reads anew with MiXCR; each CDR3 protein has one entry. The repertoire has 360,000 or so distinct CDR3 sequences, just over 20% of them found once; the top ten carry around 4%. The sequenced sample was PBMCs from the stem cell graft donor, obtained from the stem cell graft. Receptor source: a human donor who donated a stem cell graft to a child with acute myeloid leukemia.

V and J are TRBV12-3 or TRBV12-4 and TRBJ2-5; D might be TRBD1 or TRBD2, each matching 5 bases. The V end was cut by 1 base, the J end by 1 base, with 10 bases between. This CDR3 comprises 15 residues. The DNA for the CDR3 is TGTGCCAGCAGTTTAGGGGACCTACCCCAAGAGACCCAGTACTTC. Translation gives CASSLGDLPQETQYF.

For this clonotype: A read error may produce the germline difference seen at one junction end. V usage is TRBV20-1 and J usage is TRBJ2-1, with D tentatively TRBD2 (7 bases). Germline CDR1 reads DFQATT; CDR2 reads SNEGSKA (reference sequence). This CDR3 is 16 amino acids long. CDR3 DNA: TGCATTGCTAGAGTCGGGGGGCTAAGCTCCTACAATGAGCAGTTCTTC. This encodes CIARVGGLSSYNEQFF.

The sample holds a few counts of this clonotype. This chain uses TRBV21-1 with TRBJ2-5. TRBV21-1 is deemed a pseudogene. The CDR3 totals 14 residues. CDR3 amino acids: CASSNLNTQETQYF. As DNA, the CDR3 is TGTGCCAGCAGCAACCTAAATACGCAAGAGACCCAGTACTTC.

The chain employs TRBV28 and TRBJ2-7; weak D call: TRBD1 (6 bases). In germline, CDR1 is MDHEN, CDR2 SYDVKM. V lost 6 bases and J lost 0, with 15 bases in between. The CDR3 is 15 amino acids. The CDR3 DNA is TGTGCCAGCAGGCGTACAGGGCTGTCCTCCTACGAGCAGTACTTC. As protein: CASRRTGLSSYEQYF.

This clonotype was recorded at least ten times. V is TRBV24-1 and J is TRBJ1-2; D unclear. Germline-derived CDR1 and CDR2 are KGHDR and SFDVKD. This CDR3 has 14 amino acids. Deletions cut 3 bases from V and 2 bases from J, with 9 bases between. DNA for the CDR3: TGTGCCACCAGTGATCCGCAGGAGAACTATGGCTACACCTTC. It is translated as CATSDPQENYGYTF.

The CDR3 sequence: CASSGTSARETQYF. The CDR3 nucleotides read TGTGCCAGCAGCGGGACTAGCGCAAGGGAGACCCAGTACTTC. This chain links TRBV27 with TRBJ2-5, with 10 bases aligning to TRBD2. With 6 bases clipped from V and 5 bases from J, the junction kept 6 bases outside the gene matches. Germline V CDR1 and CDR2: MNHEY, SMNVEV (reference sequence). The CDR3 runs to 14 residues.

The chain carries TRBV7-9 and TRBJ2-1; weak D call: TRBD1 (5 bases). Germline CDR1 SEHNR, CDR2 FQNEAQ (reference sequence). The CDR3 has 12 amino acids. With 8 bases removed from V and 9 bases from J, the gap between germline ends came to 14 bases. Here the CDR3 reads CASGHDASEQFF. The CDR3, as DNA: TGTGCCAGCGGACACGACGCCAGTGAGCAGTTCTTC.

The CDR3 here is CASSREVLLAGVETQYF. CDR3 in DNA: TGCGCCAGCAGCCGGGAGGTCCTACTAGCGGGAGTAGAGACCCAGTACTTC. This chain connects TRBV4-1 to TRBJ2-5, with 11 bases fitting TRBD2. The CDR3 extends over 17 amino acids. Germline CDR1 is MGHRA and CDR2 is YSYEKL. Losses at the gene ends were 4 bases for V and 4 bases for J; bases not matched to a gene: 11.

This clonotype was observed many times. The CDR3 sequence is CSVENGPGELFF. The CDR3, as DNA: TGCAGCGTTGAAAATGGTCCCGGGGAGCTGTTTTTT. The rearrangement uses TRBV29-1 and TRBJ2-2; D not resolved. The V gene lost 2 bases and the J gene lost 6 bases, with 7 bases spanning the gap. This CDR3 has 12 amino acids. Germline values: CDR1 SQVTM, CDR2 ANQGSEA.

The chain employs TRBV10-3 and TRBJ2-1; tentative D call: TRBD2 (5 bases). The V gene's germline CDR1 is ENHRY and CDR2 SYGVKD. Trimming took 0 bases from V and 9 from J, leaving 12 bases between them. The CDR3 is 14 residues long. The CDR3 protein is CAISESSFGIEQFF. The CDR3 nucleotides read TGTGCCATCAGTGAGTCTAGCTTCGGGATTGAGCAGTTCTTC.

This clonotype was seen a handful of times. The rearrangement uses TRBV9 and TRBJ2-3; no clear D. The CDR3 has 13 residues. Germline V gene lookup returns CDR1 SGDLS and CDR2 YYNGEE. V shed 2 bases and J shed 5 bases, with 9 bases lying between them. The CDR3 protein is CASSVFRRDTQYF. CDR3 in DNA: TGTGCCAGCAGCGTTTTTCGTCGAGATACGCAGTATTTT.

The chain carries TRBV24-1 and TRBJ2-3; D remains unclear. Trimming took off 5 bases at V and 2 bases at J, with 7 bases between the two ends. Germline CDR1 KGHDR, CDR2 SFDVKD. The CDR3 contains 13 residues. The CDR3, as DNA: TGTGCCACCAGTGTGGGTAACACAGATACGCAGTATTTT. Translating gives CATSVGNTDTQYF.

The sample holds a few counts of this clonotype. This chain joins TRBV6-5 and TRBJ2-5; D is unclear. CDR1 and CDR2 from the germline V gene are MNHEY and SVGAGI. The CDR3 totals 15 residues. V was shortened by 4 bases and J by 1 base, with 13 bases between the two germline ends. CDR3 residues: CASSFAGGSQETQYF. In DNA form, the CDR3 reads TGTGCCAGCAGTTTCGCCGGTGGGTCCCAAGAGACCCAGTACTTC.

The chain employs TRBV12-3 or TRBV12-4 and TRBJ2-3, with D perhaps matching TRBD2 (6 bases). The CDR3 consists of 16 residues. Trimming shortened V by 6 bases and J by 1 base, and 17 bases separated the two germline ends. The CDR3 nucleotides read TGTGCCAGCAGCAAACTTTCGGGACTTCGCACAGATACGCAGTATTTT. This translates into CASSKLSGLRTDTQYF.

The CDR3 loop reads CASSLVPGTNIQYF. The CDR3 DNA sequence: TGTGCCAGCAGCTTAGTCCCAGGAACAAACATTCAGTACTTC. The V gene is TRBV7-8, the J gene TRBJ2-4; D gene ambiguous. Germline assignment: CDR1 SGHVS and CDR2 FQNEAQ. The CDR3 is 14 residues long. V was cut by 1 base and J by 6 bases, with 10 bases left in between. The whole variable domain, filled in from reference TRBV7-8 and TRBJ2-4, reads GAGVSQSPRYKVAKRGQDVALRCDPISGHVSLFWYQQALGQGPEFLTYFQNEAQLDKSGLPSDRFFAERPEGSVSTLKIQRTQQEDSAVYLCASSLVPGTNIQYFGAGTRLSVL.

The table lists this clonotype with a few counts. The chain has TRBV27 and TRBJ2-7, with D possibly being TRBD1 or TRBD2 (5 bases each). With 0 bases removed from V and 0 bases from J, the gap between germline ends came to 6 bases. The germline V gene has CDR1 MNHEY and CDR2 SMNVEV (reference sequence). This CDR3 region has 14 residues. CDR3 DNA sequence: TGTGCCAGCAGTTTATCGAGGGGCTCCTACGAGCAGTACTTC. Amino acid sequence: CASSLSRGSYEQYF.

This clonotype has only a few counts. The chain recombines TRBV29-1 with TRBJ2-5; no clear D gene. The germline CDR1 and CDR2 sequences are SQVTM and ANQGSEA. The CDR3 runs 12 residues. V gave up 0 bases and J gave up 5 bases, with 7 bases separating them. CDR3 protein: CSVEDPEETQYF. The CDR3, as DNA: TGCAGCGTTGAAGATCCCGAGGAGACCCAGTACTTC. The variable domain in full, completed from reference TRBV29-1 and TRBJ2-5, reads SAVISQKPSRDICQRGTSLTIQCQVDSQVTMMFWYRQQPGQSLTLIATANQGSEATYESGFVIDKFPISRPNLTFSTLTVSNMSPEDSSIYLCSVEDPEETQYFGPGTRLLVL.

This clonotype was observed a handful of times. The genes are TRBV5-4 and TRBJ2-3; TRBD2 aligns across 8 bases. V was clipped by 3 bases and J by 6 bases; unmatched bases: 12. This CDR3 contains 16 residues. Germline CDR1 SGHNT, CDR2 YYREEE (reference sequence). The chain's CDR3 is CASSSIAGFMIDTQYF. Written as DNA, the CDR3 is TGTGCCAGCAGCTCTATAGCGGGGTTCATGATTGATACGCAGTATTTT.